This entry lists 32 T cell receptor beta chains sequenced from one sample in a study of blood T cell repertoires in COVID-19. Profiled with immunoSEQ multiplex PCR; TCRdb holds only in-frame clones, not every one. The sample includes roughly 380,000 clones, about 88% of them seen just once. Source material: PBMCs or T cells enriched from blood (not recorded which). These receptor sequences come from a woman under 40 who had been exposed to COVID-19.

CDR3 sequence reads: CASSLMVSVSNQPQHF. DNA of the CDR3: TGTGCCAGCAGCTTGATGGTTTCGGTTAGCAATCAGCCCCAGCATTTT. J is TRBJ1-5 and V is TRBV5-5, with no clear D. Germline loops: CDR1 SGHKS, CDR2 YYEKEE (reference sequence). V lost 1 base and J lost 0, with 11 bases in between. The CDR3 covers 16 residues.

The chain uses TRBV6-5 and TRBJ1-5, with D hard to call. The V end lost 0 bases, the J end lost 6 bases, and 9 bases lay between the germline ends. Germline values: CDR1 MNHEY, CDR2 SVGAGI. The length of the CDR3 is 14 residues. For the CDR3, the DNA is TGTGCCAGCAGTTACTCTTCCCGAGGTCAGCCCCAGCATTTT. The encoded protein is CASSYSSRGQPQHF.

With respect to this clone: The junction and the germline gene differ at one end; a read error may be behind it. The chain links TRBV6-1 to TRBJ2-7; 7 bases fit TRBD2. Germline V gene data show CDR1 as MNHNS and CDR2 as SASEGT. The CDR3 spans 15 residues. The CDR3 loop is CASSEAGRASSEQYF. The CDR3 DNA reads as TGTGCCAGCAGTGAAGCGGGGAGGGCCTCCTCCGAGCAGTACTTC.

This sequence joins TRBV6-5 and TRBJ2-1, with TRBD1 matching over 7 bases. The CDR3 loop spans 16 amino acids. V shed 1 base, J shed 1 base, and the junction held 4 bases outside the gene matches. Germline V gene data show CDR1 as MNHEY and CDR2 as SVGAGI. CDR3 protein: CASSYYPRGSYNEQFF. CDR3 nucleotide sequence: TGTGCCAGCAGTTACTACCCCAGGGGGTCCTACAATGAGCAGTTCTTC.

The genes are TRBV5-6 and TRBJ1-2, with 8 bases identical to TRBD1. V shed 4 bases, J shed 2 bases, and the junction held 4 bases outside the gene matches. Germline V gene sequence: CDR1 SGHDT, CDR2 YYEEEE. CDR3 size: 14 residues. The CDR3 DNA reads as TGTGCCAGCAGCCCGCAGGGGGCAAACTATGGCTACACCTTC. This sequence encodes CASSPQGANYGYTF.

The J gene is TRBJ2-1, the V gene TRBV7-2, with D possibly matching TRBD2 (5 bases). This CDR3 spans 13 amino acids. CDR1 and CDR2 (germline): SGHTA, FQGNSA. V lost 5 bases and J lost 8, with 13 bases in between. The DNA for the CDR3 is TGTGCCAGCAGCCCCTGGACTGGGGATGAGCAGTTCTTC. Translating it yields CASSPWTGDEQFF.

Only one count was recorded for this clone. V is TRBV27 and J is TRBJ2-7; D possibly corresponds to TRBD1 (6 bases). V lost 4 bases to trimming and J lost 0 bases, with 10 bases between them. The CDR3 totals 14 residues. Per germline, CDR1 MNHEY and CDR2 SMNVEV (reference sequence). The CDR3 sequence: CASSSGQNSYEQYF. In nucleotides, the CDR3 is TGTGCCAGCAGTTCCGGACAGAACTCCTACGAGCAGTACTTC.

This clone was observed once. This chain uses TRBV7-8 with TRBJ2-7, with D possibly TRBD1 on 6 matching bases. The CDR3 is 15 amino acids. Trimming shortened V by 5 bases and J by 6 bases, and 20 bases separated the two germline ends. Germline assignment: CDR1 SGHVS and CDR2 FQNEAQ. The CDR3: CASSPPGVRGSEQYF. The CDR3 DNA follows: TGTGCCAGCAGCCCCCCTGGCGTCAGGGGAAGCGAGCAGTACTTC.

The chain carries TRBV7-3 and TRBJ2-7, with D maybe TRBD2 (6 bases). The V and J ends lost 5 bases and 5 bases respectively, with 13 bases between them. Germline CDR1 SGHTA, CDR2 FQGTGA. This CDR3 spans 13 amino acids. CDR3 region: CASSRRGDHEQYF. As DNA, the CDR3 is TGTGCCAGCAGCCGCCGCGGGGACCACGAGCAGTACTTC.

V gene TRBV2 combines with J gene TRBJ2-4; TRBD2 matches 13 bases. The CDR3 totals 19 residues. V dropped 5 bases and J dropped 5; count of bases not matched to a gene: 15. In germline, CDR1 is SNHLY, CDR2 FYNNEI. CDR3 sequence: CASSPLGTGLAGEENIQYF. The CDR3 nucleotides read TGTGCCAGCAGTCCTCTAGGAACTGGACTAGCGGGAGAAGAAAACATTCAGTACTTC. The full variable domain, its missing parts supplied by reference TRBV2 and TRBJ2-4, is EPEVTQTPSHQVTQMGQEVILRCVPISNHLYFYWYRQILGQKVEFLVSFYNNEISEKSEIFDDQFSVERPDGSNFTLKIRSTKLEDSAMYFCASSPLGTGLAGEENIQYFGAGTRLSVL.

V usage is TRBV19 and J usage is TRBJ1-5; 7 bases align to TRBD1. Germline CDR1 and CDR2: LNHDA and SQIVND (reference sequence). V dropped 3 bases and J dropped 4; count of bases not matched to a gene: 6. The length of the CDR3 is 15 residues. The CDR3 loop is CASSIRTGANQPQHF. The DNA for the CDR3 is TGTGCCAGTAGTATCCGGACAGGCGCAAATCAGCCCCAGCATTTT.

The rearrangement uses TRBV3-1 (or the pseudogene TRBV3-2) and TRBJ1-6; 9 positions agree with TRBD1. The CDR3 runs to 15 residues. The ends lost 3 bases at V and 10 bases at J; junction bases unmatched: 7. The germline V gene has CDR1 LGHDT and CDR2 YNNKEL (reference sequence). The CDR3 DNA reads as TGTGCCAGCAGCCACGGGCGACAGGGGGAATCACCCCTCCACTTT. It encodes CASSHGRQGESPLHF.

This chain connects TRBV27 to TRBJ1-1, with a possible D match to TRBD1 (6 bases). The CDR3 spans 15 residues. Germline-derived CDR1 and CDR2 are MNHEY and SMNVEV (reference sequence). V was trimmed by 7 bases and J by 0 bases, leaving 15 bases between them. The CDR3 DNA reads TGTGCCAGCACCCTATCGACAGGTCTGAACACTGAAGCTTTCTTT. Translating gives CASTLSTGLNTEAFF.

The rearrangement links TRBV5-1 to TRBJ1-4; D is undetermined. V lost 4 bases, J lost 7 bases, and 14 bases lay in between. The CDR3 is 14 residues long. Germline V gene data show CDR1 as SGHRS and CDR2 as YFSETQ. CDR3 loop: CASSSTVMGEKLFF. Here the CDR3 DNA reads TGCGCCAGCAGCAGCACAGTTATGGGTGAAAAACTGTTTTTT.

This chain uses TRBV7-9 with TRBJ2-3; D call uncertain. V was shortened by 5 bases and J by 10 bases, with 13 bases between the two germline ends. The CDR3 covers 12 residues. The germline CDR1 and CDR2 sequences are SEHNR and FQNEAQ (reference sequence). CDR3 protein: CASSRKEPAQYF. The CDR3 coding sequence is TGTGCCAGCAGCCGAAAAGAGCCGGCGCAGTATTTT.

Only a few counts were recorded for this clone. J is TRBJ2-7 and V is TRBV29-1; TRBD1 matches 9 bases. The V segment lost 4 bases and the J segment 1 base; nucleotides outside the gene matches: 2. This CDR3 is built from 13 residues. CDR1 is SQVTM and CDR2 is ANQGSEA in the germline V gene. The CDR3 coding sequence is TGCAGCGTTGTGACAGGGGGTTCCTACGAGCAGTACTTC. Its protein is CSVVTGGSYEQYF.

The CDR3 region has the DNA TGTGCCAGCAGCTTTACAGTGGGAGGGCCCAGCGAGCAGTACTTC. Encoded protein: CASSFTVGGPSEQYF. The chain couples TRBV11-2 to TRBJ2-7, with 7 positions matching TRBD2. V lost 3 bases, J lost 6 bases, and 11 bases stayed unmatched. The CDR3 spans 15 residues. CDR1 and CDR2 (germline): SGHAT, FQNNGV.

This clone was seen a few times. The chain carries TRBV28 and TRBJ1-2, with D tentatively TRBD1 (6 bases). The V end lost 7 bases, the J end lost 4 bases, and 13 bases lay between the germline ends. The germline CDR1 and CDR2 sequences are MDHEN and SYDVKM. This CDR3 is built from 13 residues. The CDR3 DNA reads TGTGCCAGCACCACCGACAGGACCTATGGCTACACCTTC. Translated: CASTTDRTYGYTF.

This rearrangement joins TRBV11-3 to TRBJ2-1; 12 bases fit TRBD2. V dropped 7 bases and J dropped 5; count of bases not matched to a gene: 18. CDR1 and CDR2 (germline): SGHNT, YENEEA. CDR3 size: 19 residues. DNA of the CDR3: TGTGCCAGCACAACTAGCGGGAGGACCCCCCGGGTATATGACAATGAGCAGTTCTTC. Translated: CASTTSGRTPRVYDNEQFF.

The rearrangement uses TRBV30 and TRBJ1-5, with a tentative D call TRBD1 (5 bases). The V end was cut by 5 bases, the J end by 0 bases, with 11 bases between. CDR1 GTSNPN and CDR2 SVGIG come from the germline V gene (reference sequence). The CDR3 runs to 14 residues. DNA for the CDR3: TGTGCCTGGGACAGAGATTATAGCAATCAGCCCCAGCATTTT. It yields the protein CAWDRDYSNQPQHF.

This CDR3 reads CASSFQGFNEKLFF. The CDR3 DNA is TGTGCCAGCAGTTTCCAGGGATTTAATGAAAAACTGTTTTTT. This chain links TRBV27 with TRBJ1-4, with D perhaps TRBD1 (5 bases). Germline-derived CDR1 and CDR2 are MNHEY and SMNVEV (reference sequence). The CDR3 runs to 14 residues. Trimming removed 3 bases from V and 4 bases from J, with 9 bases in between.

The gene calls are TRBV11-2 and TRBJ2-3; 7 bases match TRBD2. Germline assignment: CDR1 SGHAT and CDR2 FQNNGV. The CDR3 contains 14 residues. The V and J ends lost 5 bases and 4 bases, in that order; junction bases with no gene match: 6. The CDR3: CASSPLGLADTQYF. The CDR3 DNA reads TGTGCCAGCAGCCCCCTAGGACTAGCAGATACGCAGTATTTT.

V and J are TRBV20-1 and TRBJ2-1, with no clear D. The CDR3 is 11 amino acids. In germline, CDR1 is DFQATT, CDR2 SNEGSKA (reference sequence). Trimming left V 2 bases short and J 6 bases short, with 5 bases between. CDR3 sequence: CSARYINEQFF. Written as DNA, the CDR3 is TGCAGTGCTAGATACATCAATGAGCAGTTCTTC.

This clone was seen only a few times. The CDR3 nucleotides read TGTGCCAGCACCCTAGCATACGGCTACACCTTC. This sequence encodes CASTLAYGYTF. The V call is TRBV2, the J call TRBJ1-2; no reliable D call. The CDR3 is made up of 11 amino acids. Germline assignment: CDR1 SNHLY and CDR2 FYNNEI. Trimming removed 7 bases at V and 8 bases at J, with 11 bases between.

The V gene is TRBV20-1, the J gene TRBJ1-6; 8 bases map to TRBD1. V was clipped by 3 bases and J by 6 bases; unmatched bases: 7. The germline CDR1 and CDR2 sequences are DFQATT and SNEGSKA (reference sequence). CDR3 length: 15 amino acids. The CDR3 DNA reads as TGCAGTGCTAGTTCCAGGGGGCTAGGTAATTCACCCCTCCACTTT. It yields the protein CSASSRGLGNSPLHF.

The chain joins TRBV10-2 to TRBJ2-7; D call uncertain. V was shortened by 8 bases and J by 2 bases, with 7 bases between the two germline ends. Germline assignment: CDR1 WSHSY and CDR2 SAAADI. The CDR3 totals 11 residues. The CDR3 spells CASGVAYEQYF. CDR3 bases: TGCGCCAGCGGAGTAGCCTACGAGCAGTACTTC.

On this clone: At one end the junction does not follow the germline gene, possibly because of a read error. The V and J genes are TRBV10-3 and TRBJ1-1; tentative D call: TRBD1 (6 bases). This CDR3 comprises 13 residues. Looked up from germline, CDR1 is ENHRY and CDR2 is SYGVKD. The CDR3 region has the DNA TGTGCGATCAACGGACAGAGGAACACTGAAGCTTTCTTT. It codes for CAINGQRNTEAFF.

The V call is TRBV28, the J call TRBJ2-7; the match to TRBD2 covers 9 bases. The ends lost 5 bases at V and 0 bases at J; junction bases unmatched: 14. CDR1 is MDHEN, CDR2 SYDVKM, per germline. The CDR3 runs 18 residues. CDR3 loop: CASSLRLIAGVISYEQYF. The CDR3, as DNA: TGTGCCAGCAGTCTCCGGTTGATAGCGGGGGTGATCTCCTACGAGCAGTACTTC.

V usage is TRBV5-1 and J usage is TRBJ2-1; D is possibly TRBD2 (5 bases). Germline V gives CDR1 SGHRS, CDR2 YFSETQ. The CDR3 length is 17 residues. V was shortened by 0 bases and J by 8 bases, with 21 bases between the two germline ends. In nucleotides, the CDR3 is TGCGCCAGCAGCTTGGAGGGTGAGGGCCTGCACGGCGATGAGCAGTTCTTC. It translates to CASSLEGEGLHGDEQFF. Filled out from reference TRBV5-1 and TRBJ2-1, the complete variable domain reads KAGVTQTPRYLIKTRGQQVTLSCSPISGHRSVSWYQQTPGQGLQFLFEYFSETQRNKGNFPGRFSGRQFSNSRSEMNVSTLELGDSALYLCASSLEGEGLHGDEQFFGPGTRLTVL.

The CDR3 nucleotides read TGCGCCAGCAGCTTGGTGGCAGGGGATTCACCCCTCCACTTT. Its translation: CASSLVAGDSPLHF. This sequence joins TRBV5-1 and TRBJ1-6, with D possibly matching TRBD1 (6 bases). The V end was cut by 0 bases, the J end by 8 bases, with 9 bases between. The CDR3 has 14 residues. Germline CDR1 SGHRS, CDR2 YFSETQ.

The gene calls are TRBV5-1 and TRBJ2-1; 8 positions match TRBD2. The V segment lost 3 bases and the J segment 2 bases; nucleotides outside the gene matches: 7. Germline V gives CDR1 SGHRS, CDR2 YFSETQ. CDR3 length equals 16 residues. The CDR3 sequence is CASSSLTSATYNEQFF. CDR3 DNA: TGCGCCAGCAGCTCCCTGACTAGCGCTACCTACAATGAGCAGTTCTTC.

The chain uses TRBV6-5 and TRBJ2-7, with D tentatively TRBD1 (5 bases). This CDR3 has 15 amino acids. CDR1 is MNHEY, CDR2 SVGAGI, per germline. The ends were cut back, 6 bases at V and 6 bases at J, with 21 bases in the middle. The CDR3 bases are TGTGCCAGCAGCCTCTCAGGGAAACAGAAACTCGAGCAGTACTTC. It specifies CASSLSGKQKLEQYF.